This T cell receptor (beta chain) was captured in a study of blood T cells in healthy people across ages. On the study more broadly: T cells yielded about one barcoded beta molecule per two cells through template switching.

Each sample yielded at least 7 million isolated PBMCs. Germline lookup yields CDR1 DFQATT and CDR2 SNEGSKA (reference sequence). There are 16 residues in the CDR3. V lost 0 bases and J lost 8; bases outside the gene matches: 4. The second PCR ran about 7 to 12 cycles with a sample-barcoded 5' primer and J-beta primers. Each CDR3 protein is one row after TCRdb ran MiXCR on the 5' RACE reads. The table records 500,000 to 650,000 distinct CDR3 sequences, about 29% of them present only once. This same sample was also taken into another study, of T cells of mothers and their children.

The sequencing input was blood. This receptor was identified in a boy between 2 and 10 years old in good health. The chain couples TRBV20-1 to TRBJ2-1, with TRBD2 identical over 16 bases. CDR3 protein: CSARDGTSGRAYEQFF. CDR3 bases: TGCAGTGCTAGAGATGGGACTAGCGGGAGGGCTTATGAGCAGTTCTTC.